This entry lists 8 T cell receptor beta chains sequenced from one sample in a study of spatial heterogeneity in lung cancer. No antigen is known for these receptors. This sample's time point: sample taken at primary tumor resection. Broader study findings: For expanded intratumoral alpha and beta TCRs, counts tracked tumor mutation counts.

TCRdb reprocessed the 5' RACE reads with MiXCR, giving one entry per CDR3 protein. The sample shows roughly 8,000 distinct CDR3 sequences, less than 8.5% of them seen only once. The source material was lung tumor tissue, sampled at surgery. All receptors come from a female donor with early-stage non-small cell lung cancer.

By share of the sample, this clonotype is medium-sized. This beta chain represents an off-target read in a library built for alpha chains; its size is of limited meaning. This CDR3 is CASSSGLAGGPIETQYF. CDR3 sequence (DNA): TGTGCCAGCAGCTCGGGACTAGCGGGAGGGCCAATAGAGACCCAGTACTTC. This chain links TRBV7-6 with TRBJ2-5; 16 bases align to TRBD2. Losses at the gene ends were 4 bases for V and 4 bases for J; bases not matched to a gene: 6. This CDR3 contains 17 residues. Germline V CDR1 and CDR2: SGHVS, FNYEAQ.

This clonotype is classed as medium-sized. With the library built for alpha chains, this beta chain is off target and its frequency is not meaningful. CDR3 sequence reads: CASSLTRMNTEAFF. CDR3 coding DNA: TGCGCCAGCAGCTTGACAAGAATGAACACTGAAGCTTTCTTT. The rearrangement uses TRBV5-1 and TRBJ1-1; no clear D. The CDR3 has 14 residues. CDR1 and CDR2 (germline): SGHRS, YFSETQ. V gave up 1 base and J gave up 0 bases, with 7 bases separating them.

This clonotype showed up many times. Because the library targeted alpha chains, this beta chain is an off-target read whose size means little. This rearrangement joins TRBV5-1 to TRBJ2-6; maybe TRBD2 (7 bases). The V and J ends lost 3 bases and 0 bases respectively, with 19 bases between them. The V gene's germline CDR1 is SGHRS and CDR2 YFSETQ. CDR3 length equals 19 residues. CDR3 in DNA: TGCGCCAGCAGCTGGGGGGGACATTCCTCCAACTCTGGGGCCAACGTCCTGACTTTC. Protein sequence: CASSWGGHSSNSGANVLTF.

This clonotype counts as medium-sized (0.01 to 0.1%). Germline is not matched at one junction end, which may reflect a read error. Because the library targeted alpha chains, this beta chain is an off-target read whose size means little. The CDR3 DNA is TGTGCCAGCAGCTTAGACCCGGGACTAGCGGGATCTTTCTTC. Protein product: CASSLDPGLAGSFF. The chain recombines TRBV11-2 with TRBJ2-7, with 13 positions matching TRBD2. Germline V CDR1 and CDR2: SGHAT, FQNNGV. This CDR3 spans 14 amino acids.

With regard to this clonotype: Because the library targeted alpha chains, this beta chain is an off-target read whose size means little. This rearrangement joins TRBV7-1 to TRBJ2-7; D might be TRBD2 (6 bases). TRBV7-1 is placed among ORFs of uncertain function. Trimming pared 3 bases from V and 2 bases from J, leaving 11 bases between. This CDR3 has 14 residues. For the CDR3, the DNA is TGTGCCAGCAGCTCGGACTACCAGACCTACGAGCAGTACTTC. Amino acids: CASSSDYQTYEQYF.

Ten or more counts support this clonotype. This beta chain was picked up by a library intended for alpha chains and is off target, so its count carries little meaning. The genes are TRBV3-1 and TRBJ2-2; maybe TRBD2 (5 bases). The CDR3 extends over 13 amino acids. The V end was cut by 5 bases, the J end by 4 bases, with 8 bases between. Germline lookup yields CDR1 LGHDT and CDR2 YNNKEL (reference sequence). Here the CDR3 reads CASSGLVTGELFF. The CDR3 region has the DNA TGTGCCAGCAGCGGACTTGTCACCGGGGAGCTGTTTTTT.

This clonotype was recorded many times. One junction end does not reproduce the germline sequence, and a read error may be involved. This beta chain appears as a stray read in a library generated for alpha chains; its size is not informative. The chain is built from TRBV12-3 or TRBV12-4 and TRBJ2-2; D unclear. This CDR3 is 11 amino acids long. This chain's CDR3 is CASRNAGELFF. The CDR3 region has the DNA TGTGCCAGCAGGAACGCCGGGGAGCTGTTTTTT.

This clonotype was observed many times. This beta chain was picked up by a library intended for alpha chains and is off target, so its count carries little meaning. V usage is TRBV7-2 and J usage is TRBJ2-2; 10 nucleotides align to TRBD2. The junction had 7 bases not matched to a gene; V was cut back by 7 bases and J by 5 bases. The CDR3 extends over 15 amino acids. The germline CDR1 and CDR2 sequences are SGHTA and FQGNSA. The CDR3 DNA sequence: TGTGCCAGCACTTTAGGACTAGCGGTTACCGGGGAGCTGTTTTTT. This sequence encodes CASTLGLAVTGELFF.